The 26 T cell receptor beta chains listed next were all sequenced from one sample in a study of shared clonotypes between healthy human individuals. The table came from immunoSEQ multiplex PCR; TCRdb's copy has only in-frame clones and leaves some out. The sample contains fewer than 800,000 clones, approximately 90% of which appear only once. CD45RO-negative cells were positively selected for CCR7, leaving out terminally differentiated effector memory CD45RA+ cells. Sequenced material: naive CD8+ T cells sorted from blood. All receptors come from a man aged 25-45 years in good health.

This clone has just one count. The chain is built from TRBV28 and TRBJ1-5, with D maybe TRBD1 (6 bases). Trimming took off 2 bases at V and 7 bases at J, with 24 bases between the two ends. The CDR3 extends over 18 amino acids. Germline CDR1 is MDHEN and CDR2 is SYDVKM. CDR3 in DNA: TGTGCCAGCAGTTTAACCCTATTGACAGGTGACACCGGGCAGCCCCAGCATTTT. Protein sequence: CASSLTLLTGDTGQPQHF. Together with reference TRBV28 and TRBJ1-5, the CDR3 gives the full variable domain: DVKVTQSSRYLVKRTGEKVFLECVQDMDHENMFWYRQDPGLGLRLIYFSYDVKMKEKGDIPEGYSVSREKKERFSLILESASTNQTSMYLCASSLTLLTGDTGQPQHFGDGTRLSIL.

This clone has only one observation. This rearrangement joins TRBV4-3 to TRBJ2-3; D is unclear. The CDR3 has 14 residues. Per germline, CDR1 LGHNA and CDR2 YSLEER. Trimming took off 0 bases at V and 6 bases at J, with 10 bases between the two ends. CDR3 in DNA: TGCGCCAGCAGCCAAGATCCCCCTCCGGATACGCAGTATTTT. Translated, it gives CASSQDPPPDTQYF.

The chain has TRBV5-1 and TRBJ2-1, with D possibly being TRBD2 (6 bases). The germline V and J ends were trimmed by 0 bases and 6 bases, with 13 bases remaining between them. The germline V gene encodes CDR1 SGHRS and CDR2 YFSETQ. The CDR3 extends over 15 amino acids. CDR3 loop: CASSLGGAPPNEQFF. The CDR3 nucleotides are TGCGCCAGCAGCTTGGGCGGGGCCCCCCCCAATGAGCAGTTCTTC. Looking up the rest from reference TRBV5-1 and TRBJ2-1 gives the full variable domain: KAGVTQTPRYLIKTRGQQVTLSCSPISGHRSVSWYQQTPGQGLQFLFEYFSETQRNKGNFPGRFSGRQFSNSRSEMNVSTLELGDSALYLCASSLGGAPPNEQFFGPGTRLTVL.

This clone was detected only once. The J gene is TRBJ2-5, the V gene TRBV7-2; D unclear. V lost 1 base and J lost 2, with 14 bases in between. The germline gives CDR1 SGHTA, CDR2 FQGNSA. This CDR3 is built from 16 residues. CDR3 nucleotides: TGTGCCAGCAGCTTAGGGGTAGGATGGGTTCAAGAGACCCAGTACTTC. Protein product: CASSLGVGWVQETQYF. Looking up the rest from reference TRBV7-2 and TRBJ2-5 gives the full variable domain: GAGVSQSPSNKVTEKGKDVELRCDPISGHTALYWYRQSLGQGLEFLIYFQGNSAPDKSGLPSDRFSAERTGGSVSTLTIQRTQQEDSAVYLCASSLGVGWVQETQYFGPGTRLLVL.

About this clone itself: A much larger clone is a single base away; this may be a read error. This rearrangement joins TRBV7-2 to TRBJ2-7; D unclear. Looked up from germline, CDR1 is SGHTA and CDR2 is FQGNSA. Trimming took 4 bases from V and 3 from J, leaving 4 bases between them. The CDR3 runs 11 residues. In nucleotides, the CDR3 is TGTGCCAGCAGCTGGGGCTACGAGCAGTACTTC. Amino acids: CASSWGYEQYF.

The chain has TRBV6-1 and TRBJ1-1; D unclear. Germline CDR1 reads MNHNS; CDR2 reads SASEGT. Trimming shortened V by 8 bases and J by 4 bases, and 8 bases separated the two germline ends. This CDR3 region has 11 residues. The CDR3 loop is CASVVITEAFF. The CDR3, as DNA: TGTGCCAGCGTCGTGATCACTGAAGCTTTCTTT.

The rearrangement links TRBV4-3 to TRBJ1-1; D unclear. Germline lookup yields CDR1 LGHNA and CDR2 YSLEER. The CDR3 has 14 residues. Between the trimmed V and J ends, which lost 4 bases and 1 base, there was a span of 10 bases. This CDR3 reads CASSPRITNTEAFF. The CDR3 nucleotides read TGCGCCAGCAGCCCCAGGATAACGAACACTGAAGCTTTCTTT.

CDR3 nucleotide sequence: TGTGCCAGTAGTGGGGCGGTGGGGGAGACCCAGTACTTC. Translation: CASSGAVGETQYF. The V gene is TRBV19, the J gene TRBJ2-5; D is possibly TRBD1 (5 bases). Trimming removed 5 bases from V and 5 bases from J, with 12 bases in between. This CDR3 is 13 amino acids long. Germline V CDR1 and CDR2: LNHDA, SQIVND (reference sequence).

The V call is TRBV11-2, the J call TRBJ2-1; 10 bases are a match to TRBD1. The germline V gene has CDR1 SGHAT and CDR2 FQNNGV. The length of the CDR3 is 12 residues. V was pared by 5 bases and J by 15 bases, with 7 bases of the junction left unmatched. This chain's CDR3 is CASSLDRGRRFF. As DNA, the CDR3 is TGTGCCAGCAGCCTGGACAGGGGGAGAAGGTTCTTC.

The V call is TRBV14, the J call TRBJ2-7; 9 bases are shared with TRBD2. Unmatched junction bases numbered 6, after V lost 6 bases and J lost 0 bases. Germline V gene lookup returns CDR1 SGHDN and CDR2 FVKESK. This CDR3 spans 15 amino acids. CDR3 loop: CASSTTSGYSYEQYF. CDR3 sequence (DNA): TGTGCCAGCAGTACGACTAGCGGTTACTCCTACGAGCAGTACTTC.

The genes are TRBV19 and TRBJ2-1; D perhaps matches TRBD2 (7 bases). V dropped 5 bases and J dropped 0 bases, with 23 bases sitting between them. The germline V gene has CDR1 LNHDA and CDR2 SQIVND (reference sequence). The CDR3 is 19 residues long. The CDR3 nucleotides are TGTGCCAGTAGTTTCTCAGGGGTAGACGGGAGGAGCTCCTACAATGAGCAGTTCTTC. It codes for CASSFSGVDGRSSYNEQFF. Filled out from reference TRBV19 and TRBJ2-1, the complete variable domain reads DGGITQSPKYLFRKEGQNVTLSCEQNLNHDAMYWYRQDPGQGLRLIYYSQIVNDFQKGDIAEGYSVSREKKESFPLTVTSAQKNPTAFYLCASSFSGVDGRSSYNEQFFGPGTRLTVL.

CDR3: CATGQGHSGANVLTF. The CDR3, as DNA: TGTGCCACGGGACAGGGGCACTCTGGGGCCAACGTCCTGACTTTC. The J gene is TRBJ2-6, the V gene TRBV27; 10 positions agree with TRBD1. The CDR3 sequence is 15 residues long. CDR1 is MNHEY and CDR2 is SMNVEV in the germline V gene (reference sequence). Trimming took 10 bases from V and 0 from J; bases not matched to a gene: 3.

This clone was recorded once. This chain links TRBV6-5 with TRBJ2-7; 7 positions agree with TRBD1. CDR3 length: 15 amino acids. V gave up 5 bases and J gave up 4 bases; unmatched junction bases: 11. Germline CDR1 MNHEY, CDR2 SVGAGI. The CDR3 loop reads CASSPSRQGPYEQYF. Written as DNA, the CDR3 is TGTGCCAGCAGTCCGTCTCGACAGGGACCTTACGAGCAGTACTTC.

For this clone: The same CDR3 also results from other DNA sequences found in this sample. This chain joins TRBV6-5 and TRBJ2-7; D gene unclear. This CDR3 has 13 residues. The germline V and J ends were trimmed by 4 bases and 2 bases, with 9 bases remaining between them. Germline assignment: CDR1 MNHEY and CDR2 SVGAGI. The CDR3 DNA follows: TGTGCCAGCAGTTTGGACGGAACCTACGAGCAGTACTTC. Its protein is CASSLDGTYEQYF.

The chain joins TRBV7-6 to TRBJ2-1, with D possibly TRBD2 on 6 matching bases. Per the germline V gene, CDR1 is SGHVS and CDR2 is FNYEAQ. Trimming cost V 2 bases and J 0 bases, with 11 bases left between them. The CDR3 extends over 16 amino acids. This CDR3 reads CASSLFGSGSYNEQFF. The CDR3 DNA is TGTGCCAGCAGCTTATTCGGGAGTGGCTCCTACAATGAGCAGTTCTTC.

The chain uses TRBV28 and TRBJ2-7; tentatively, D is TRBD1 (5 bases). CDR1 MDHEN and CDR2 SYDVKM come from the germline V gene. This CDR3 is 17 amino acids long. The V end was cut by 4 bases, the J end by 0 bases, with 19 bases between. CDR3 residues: CASSSLTDRDSSYEQYF. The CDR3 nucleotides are TGTGCCAGCAGTTCCTTAACCGACAGAGACAGCTCCTACGAGCAGTACTTC.

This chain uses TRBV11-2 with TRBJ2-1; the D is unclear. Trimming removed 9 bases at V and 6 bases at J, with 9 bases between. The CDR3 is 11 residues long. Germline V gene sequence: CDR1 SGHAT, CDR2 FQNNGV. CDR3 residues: CASVSTNEQFF. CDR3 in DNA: TGTGCCAGTGTTTCGACCAATGAGCAGTTCTTC.

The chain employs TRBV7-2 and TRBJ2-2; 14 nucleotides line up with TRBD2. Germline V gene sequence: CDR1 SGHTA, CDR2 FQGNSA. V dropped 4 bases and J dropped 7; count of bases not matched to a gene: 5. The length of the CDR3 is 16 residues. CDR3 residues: CASSSGLAGAVGELFF. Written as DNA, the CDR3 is TGTGCCAGCAGCTCGGGACTAGCGGGAGCTGTCGGGGAGCTGTTTTTT.

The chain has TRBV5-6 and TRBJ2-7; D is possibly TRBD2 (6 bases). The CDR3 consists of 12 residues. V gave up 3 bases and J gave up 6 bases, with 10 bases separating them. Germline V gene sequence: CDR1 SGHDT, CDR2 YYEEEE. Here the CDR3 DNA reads TGTGCCAGCAGCTGGGGGGATGGCGAGCAGTACTTC. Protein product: CASSWGDGEQYF.

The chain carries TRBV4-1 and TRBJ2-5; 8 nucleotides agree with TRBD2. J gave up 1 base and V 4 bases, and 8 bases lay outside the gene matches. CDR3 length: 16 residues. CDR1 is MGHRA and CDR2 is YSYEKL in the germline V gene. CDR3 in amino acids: CASSPGGAGGQETQYF. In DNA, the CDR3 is TGCGCCAGCAGCCCGGGGGGGGCTGGGGGCCAAGAGACCCAGTACTTC.

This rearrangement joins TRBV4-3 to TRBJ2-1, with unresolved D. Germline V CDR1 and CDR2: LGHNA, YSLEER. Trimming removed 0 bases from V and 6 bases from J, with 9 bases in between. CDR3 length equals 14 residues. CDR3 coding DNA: TGCGCCAGCAGCCAAGATATTGGTGGCAATGAGCAGTTCTTC. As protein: CASSQDIGGNEQFF.

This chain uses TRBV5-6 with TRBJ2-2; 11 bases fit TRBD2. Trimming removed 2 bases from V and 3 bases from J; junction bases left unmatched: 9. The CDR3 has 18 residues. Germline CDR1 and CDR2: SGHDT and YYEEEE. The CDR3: CASSFGSGRASDTGELFF. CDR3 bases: TGTGCCAGCAGCTTTGGTAGCGGGAGGGCCTCGGACACCGGGGAGCTGTTTTTT.

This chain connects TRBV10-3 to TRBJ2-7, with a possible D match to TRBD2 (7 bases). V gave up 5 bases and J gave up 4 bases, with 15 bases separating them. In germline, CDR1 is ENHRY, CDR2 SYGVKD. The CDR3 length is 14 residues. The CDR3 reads CAISQGTTFYEQYF. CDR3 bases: TGTGCCATCAGTCAGGGGACTACCTTTTACGAGCAGTACTTC.

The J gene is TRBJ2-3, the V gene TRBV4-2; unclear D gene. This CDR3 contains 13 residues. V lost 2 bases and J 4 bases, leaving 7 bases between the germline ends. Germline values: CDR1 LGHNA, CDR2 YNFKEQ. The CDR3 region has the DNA TGTGCCAGCAGCCAACTGCCGGCAGATACGCAGTATTTT. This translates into CASSQLPADTQYF.

The CDR3 region is CSVEIAGVSYNEQFF. In DNA, the CDR3 is TGCAGCGTTGAGATTGCGGGAGTATCCTACAATGAGCAGTTCTTC. The V gene is TRBV29-1, the J gene TRBJ2-1, with TRBD2 identical over 7 bases. In germline, CDR1 is SQVTM, CDR2 ANQGSEA. The CDR3 has 15 amino acids. The junction had 6 bases not matched to a gene; V was cut back by 3 bases and J by 1 base.

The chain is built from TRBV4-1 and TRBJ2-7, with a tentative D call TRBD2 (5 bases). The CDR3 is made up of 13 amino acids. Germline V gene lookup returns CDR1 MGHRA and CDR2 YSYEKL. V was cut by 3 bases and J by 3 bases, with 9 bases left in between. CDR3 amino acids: CASSQDFNYEQYF. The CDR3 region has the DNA TGCGCCAGCAGCCAGGACTTTAACTACGAGCAGTACTTC.